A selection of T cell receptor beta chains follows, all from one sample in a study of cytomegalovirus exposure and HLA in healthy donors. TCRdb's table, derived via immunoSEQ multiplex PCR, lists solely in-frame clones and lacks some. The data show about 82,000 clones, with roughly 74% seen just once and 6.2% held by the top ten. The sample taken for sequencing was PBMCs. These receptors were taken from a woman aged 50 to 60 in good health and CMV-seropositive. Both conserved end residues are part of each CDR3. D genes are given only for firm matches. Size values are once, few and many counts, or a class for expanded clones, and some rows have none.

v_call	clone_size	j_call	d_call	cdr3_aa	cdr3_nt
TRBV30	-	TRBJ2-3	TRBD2	CAWIRGTSGITDTQYF	TGTGCCTGGATCCGAGGGACTAGCGGGATAACAGATACGCAGTATTTT
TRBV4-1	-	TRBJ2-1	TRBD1	CASSHRTGFDEQFF	TGCGCCAGCAGCCATAGGACAGGGTTCGATGAGCAGTTCTTC
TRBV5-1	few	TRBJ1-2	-	CASSQGSTGNYGYTF	TGCGCCAGCAGCCAAGGGTCGACAGGCAACTATGGCTACACCTTC
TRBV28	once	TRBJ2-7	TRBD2	CASNPSGATYEQYF	TGTGCCAGCAATCCCAGCGGGGCGACCTACGAGCAGTACTTC
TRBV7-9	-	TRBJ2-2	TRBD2	CASSFSGPSWELFF	TGTGCCAGCAGCTTTAGCGGGCCGTCCTGGGAGCTGTTTTTT
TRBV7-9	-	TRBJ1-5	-	CSSSLTGDQPQHF	TGTTCCAGCAGCTTAACGGGGGATCAGCCCCAGCATTTT
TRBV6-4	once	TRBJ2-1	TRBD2	CASSDRGLAGYNEQFF	TGTGCCAGCAGTGACAGGGGACTAGCGGGGTACAATGAGCAGTTCTTC
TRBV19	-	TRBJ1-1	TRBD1	CASSFGTVNTEAFF	TGTGCCAGTAGCTTTGGGACAGTGAACACTGAAGCTTTCTTT
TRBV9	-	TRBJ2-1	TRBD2	CASSVVGTSGPYNEQFF	TGTGCCAGCAGCGTAGTCGGGACTAGCGGCCCCTACAATGAGCAGTTCTTC
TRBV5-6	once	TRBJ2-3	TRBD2	CASRPTSGATDTQYF	TGTGCCAGCAGGCCGACTAGCGGCGCTACAGATACGCAGTATTTT
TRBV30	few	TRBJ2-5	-	CAWTTRGSAQETQYF	TGTGCCTGGACCACCAGGGGTAGCGCCCAAGAGACCCAGTACTTC
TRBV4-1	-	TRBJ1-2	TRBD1	CASSQGTGPYGYTF	TGCGCCAGCAGCCAGGGGACAGGACCATATGGCTACACCTTC
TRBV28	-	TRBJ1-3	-	CASTGGMSSGNTIYF	TGTGCCAGCACGGGGGGCATGAGCTCTGGAAACACCATATATTTT
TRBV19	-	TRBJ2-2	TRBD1	CASSISDRVAGELFF	TGTGCCAGTAGTATATCGGACAGGGTCGCCGGGGAGCTGTTTTTT
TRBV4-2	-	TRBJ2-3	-	CASSRQRETDTQYF	TGTGCCAGCAGCCGCCAGAGGGAAACGGATACGCAGTATTTT
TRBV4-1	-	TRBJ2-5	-	CASSQVPGGNAETQYF	TGCGCCAGCAGCCAAGTTCCAGGGGGGAACGCGGAGACCCAGTACTTC
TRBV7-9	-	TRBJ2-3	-	CAIEGGVDTQYF	TGTGCCATTGAAGGAGGGGTGGATACGCAGTATTTT
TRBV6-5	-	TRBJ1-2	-	CASRGPGVYGYTF	TGTGCCAGCAGGGGGCCGGGAGTGTATGGCTACACCTTC
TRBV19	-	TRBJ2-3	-	CASSTPGRGPRLVAQYF	TGTGCCAGTAGTACCCCCGGAAGGGGTCCTAGGTTAGTTGCGCAGTATTTT
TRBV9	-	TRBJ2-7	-	CASSVSYSGYEQYF	TGTGCCAGCAGCGTATCCTATAGCGGCTACGAGCAGTACTTC
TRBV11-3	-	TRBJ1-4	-	CASSSLGRGEKLFF	TGTGCCAGCAGCTCGCTCGGTAGAGGTGAAAAACTGTTTTTT
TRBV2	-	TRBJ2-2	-	CASSYSGNTGELFF	TGTGCCAGCAGTTATTCCGGGAACACCGGGGAGCTGTTTTTT
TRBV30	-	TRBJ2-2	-	CAWMAYTGELFF	TGTGCCTGGATGGCCTACACCGGGGAGCTGTTTTTT
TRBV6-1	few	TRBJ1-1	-	CASTGTENTEAFF	TGTGCCAGCACCGGTACTGAGAACACTGAAGCTTTCTTT
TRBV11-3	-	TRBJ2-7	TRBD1	CASSLGDSYEQYF	TGTGCCAGCAGCTTGGGGGACAGCTACGAGCAGTACTTC
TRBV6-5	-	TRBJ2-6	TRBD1	CASRSTGAGANVLTF	TGTGCCAGCAGAAGTACAGGGGCTGGGGCCAACGTCCTGACTTTC
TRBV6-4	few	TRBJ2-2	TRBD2	CASSELAGSLKELFF	TGTGCCAGCAGTGAACTAGCGGGAAGTCTCAAAGAGCTGTTTTTT
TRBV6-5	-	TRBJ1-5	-	CASRPLFSNQPQHF	TGTGCCAGCAGACCGCTATTTAGCAATCAGCCCCAGCATTTT
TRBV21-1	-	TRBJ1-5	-	CASSKESQRRSQPQHF	TGTGCCAGCAGCAAAGAAAGCCAGCGCCGCTCTCAGCCCCAGCATTTT
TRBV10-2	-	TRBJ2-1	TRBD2	CASSEGARGSGISNEQFF	TGCGCCAGCAGTGAGGGGGCAAGAGGGAGCGGGATTTCCAATGAGCAGTTCTTC
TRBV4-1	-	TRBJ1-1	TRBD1	CASSQGFGTGDTEAFF	TGCGCCAGCAGCCAAGGATTCGGGACAGGGGACACTGAAGCTTTCTTT
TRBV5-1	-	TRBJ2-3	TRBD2	CASSYRLAGTTDTQYF	TGCGCCAGCAGCTACCGACTAGCGGGGACCACAGATACGCAGTATTTT
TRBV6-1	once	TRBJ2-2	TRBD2	CASSELAGNTGELFF	TGTGCCAGCAGTGAGCTAGCGGGGAACACCGGGGAGCTGTTTTTT
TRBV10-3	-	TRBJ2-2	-	CAISVRGWAGELFF	TGTGCCATCAGTGTCAGGGGATGGGCCGGGGAGCTGTTTTTT